The 2 T cell receptor beta chains below all came from one sample that was sequenced in a study of T cells in Graves' hyperthyroidism and ophthalmopathy. RNA transcripts yielded amplified TCR beta CDR3 regions. HTBI primers drove first-round RT-PCR of the TCR CDR3. TCRdb used MiXCR to reprocess the multiplex PCR reads, holding one entry per CDR3 protein. The sample carries roughly 530,000 distinct CDR3 sequences, approximately 17% recorded once. What was sequenced was blood. The receptors come from a woman in her late teens or twenties with Graves' ophthalmopathy.

This clonotype was observed at least ten times. This rearrangement joins TRBV2 to TRBJ2-3; D gene unclear. V dropped 7 bases and J dropped 4 bases, with 9 bases sitting between them. The CDR3 consists of 12 residues. Germline V CDR1 and CDR2: SNHLY, FYNNEI. CDR3 nucleotide sequence: TGTGCCAGCACCAGGACGGCAGATACGCAGTATTTT. It codes for CASTRTADTQYF.

This clonotype turned up a few times. This chain connects TRBV27 to TRBJ2-3; D is ambiguous. This CDR3 spans 15 amino acids. Germline loops: CDR1 MNHEY, CDR2 SMNVEV (reference sequence). V dropped 6 bases and J dropped 1 base, with 14 bases sitting between them. The DNA for the CDR3 is TGTGCCAGCAGACCCCTACAGACGGGCACAGATACGCAGTATTTT. Translation gives CASRPLQTGTDTQYF.